The next 7 T cell receptor beta chains were all read from a single sample in a study of T cells in women clearing cervical HPV infection. Repertoires were generated with immunoSEQ multiplex PCR, while TCRdb's copy carries only in-frame clones and drops some. The specimen's table records 45,000 to 55,000 clones. Input material: blood buffy coat. These receptors originate from a woman aged 18-70 years with a cervical HPV16 infection that either progressed to CIN3+ or cleared (not recorded which).

Turning to this clone: Coverage ceases 3 residues before the CDR3 finishes, and the germline J gene fills in the end. The chain has TRBV5-1 and TRBJ1-1; possibly TRBD1 for D (6 bases). The CDR3 extends over 13 amino acids. CDR1 and CDR2 (germline): SGHRS, YFSETQ. The part of the CDR3 DNA that was read is TGCGCCAGCAGCTTAAAAGGGGGGGTATCA. It specifies CASSLKGGVS. The entire CDR3 is CASSLKGGVSAFF.

The part of the CDR3 DNA that was read is TGTGCCAGCAGCAAGGACAGGGGTAATTCACCC. Protein product: CASSKDRGNSP. The whole CDR3 region reads CASSKDRGNSPLHF. This chain joins TRBV5-4 and TRBJ1-6, with 9 bases matching TRBD1. Sequencing ends 3 residues short of the CDR3 end; the germline J gene provides the rest. The germline V gene encodes CDR1 SGHNT and CDR2 YYREEE (reference sequence). V trimming: 4 bases; J trimming: 6 bases; junction bases outside the gene matches: 2. The CDR3 loop spans 14 amino acids.

About this clone itself: The read terminates 3 residues ahead of where the CDR3 ends, so the germline J gene completes it. This chain links TRBV20-1 with TRBJ2-7; TRBD2 agrees at 10 bases. V was clipped by 7 bases and J by 1 base; unmatched bases: 13. The CDR3 has 16 residues. The V gene's germline CDR1 is DFQATT and CDR2 SNEGSKA (reference sequence). CDR3 DNA, as far as it was read: TGCAGTGTTCCGGGACTAGCGAAAGAAATGTCCTACGAG. It specifies CSVPGLAKEMSYE. The full CDR3 reads CSVPGLAKEMSYEQYF.

Of note for this clone: Coverage ceases 3 residues before the CDR3 finishes, and the germline J gene fills in the end. J is TRBJ2-5 and V is TRBV5-1; 13 nucleotides match TRBD2. CDR1 SGHRS and CDR2 YFSETQ come from the germline V gene. V lost 3 bases, J lost 5 bases, and 7 bases stayed unmatched. CDR3 size: 16 residues. The DNA read from the CDR3 is TGCGCCAGCAGCTCCGCGGGACTAGCGGGGAAGGAGACC. It translates to CASSSAGLAGKET. In full, the CDR3 reads CASSSAGLAGKETQYF.

About this clone: The CDR3 end lies 3 residues beyond the end of the read and is filled in from the germline J gene. The J gene is TRBJ1-1, the V gene TRBV4-2; D gene uncertain. The ends were cut back, 1 base at V and 1 base at J, with 10 bases in the middle. The CDR3 has 15 residues. Germline CDR1 LGHNA, CDR2 YNFKEQ. Incomplete CDR3 DNA: TGTGCCAGCAGCCAAGGACGACATACGAACACTGAA. Translated: CASSQGRHTNTE. The CDR3, in full, reads CASSQGRHTNTEAFF.

This clone is classed as medium-sized (0.01 to 0.1%) by frequency. The read falls 3 residues short of the CDR3 end, and the missing part is taken from the germline J gene. This chain connects TRBV29-1 to TRBJ2-3; 9 bases line up with TRBD1. Per the germline V gene, CDR1 is SQVTM and CDR2 is ANQGSEA. The length of the CDR3 is 15 residues. Trimming at V came to 4 bases and at J to 2 bases, leaving 7 bases not matched to a gene. Here the CDR3 reads CSVAGTGKDTDTQYF. The CDR3 bases that were read are TGCAGCGTTGCCGGGACAGGGAAGGACACAGATACG.

In the case of this clone: The read ends 3 residues shy of where the CDR3 ends; the end is completed using the germline J gene. The chain uses TRBV7-2 and TRBJ1-1; no clear D gene. The ends were cut back, 2 bases at V and 2 bases at J, with 6 bases in the middle. Per the germline V gene, CDR1 is SGHTA and CDR2 is FQGNSA. The CDR3 is 13 amino acids. The sequenced part of the CDR3 DNA is TGTGCCAGCAGCTTACCGTCCAACACTGAA. Its translation: CASSLPSNTE. The whole CDR3 sequence reads CASSLPSNTEAFF.